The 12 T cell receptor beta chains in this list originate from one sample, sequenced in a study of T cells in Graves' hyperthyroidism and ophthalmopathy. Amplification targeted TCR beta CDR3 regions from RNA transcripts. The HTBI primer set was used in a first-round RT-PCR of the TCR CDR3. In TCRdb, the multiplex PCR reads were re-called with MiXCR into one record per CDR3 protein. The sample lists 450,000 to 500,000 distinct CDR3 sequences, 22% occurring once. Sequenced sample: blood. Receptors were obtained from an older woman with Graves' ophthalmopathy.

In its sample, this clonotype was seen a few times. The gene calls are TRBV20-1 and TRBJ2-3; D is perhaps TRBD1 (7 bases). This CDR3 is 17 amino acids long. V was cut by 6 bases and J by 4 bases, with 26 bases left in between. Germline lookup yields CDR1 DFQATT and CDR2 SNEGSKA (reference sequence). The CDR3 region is CSARTPGGSRPADTQYF. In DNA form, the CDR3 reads TGCAGTGCCCGCACCCCAGGGGGGAGTCGGCCCGCAGATACGCAGTATTTT.

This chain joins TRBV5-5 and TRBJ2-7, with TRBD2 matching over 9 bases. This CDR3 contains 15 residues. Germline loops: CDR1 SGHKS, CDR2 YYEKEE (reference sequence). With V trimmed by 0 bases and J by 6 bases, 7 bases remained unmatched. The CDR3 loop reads CASSLGGSGSREQYF. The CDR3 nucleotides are TGTGCCAGCAGCTTGGGAGGTAGCGGGAGTCGCGAGCAGTACTTC. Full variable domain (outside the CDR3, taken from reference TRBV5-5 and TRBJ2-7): DAGVTQSPTHLIKTRGQQVTLRCSPISGHKSVSWYQQVLGQGPQFIFQYYEKEERGRGNFPDRFSARQFPNYSSELNVNALLLGDSALYLCASSLGGSGSREQYFGPGTRLTVT.

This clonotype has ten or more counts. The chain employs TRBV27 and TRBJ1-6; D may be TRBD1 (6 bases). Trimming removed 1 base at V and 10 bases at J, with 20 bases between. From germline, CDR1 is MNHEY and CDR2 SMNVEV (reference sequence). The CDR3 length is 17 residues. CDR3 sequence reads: CASSLYVSGTSGSPLHF. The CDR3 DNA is TGTGCCAGCAGTTTATATGTGTCCGGGACATCGGGGTCACCCCTCCACTTT.

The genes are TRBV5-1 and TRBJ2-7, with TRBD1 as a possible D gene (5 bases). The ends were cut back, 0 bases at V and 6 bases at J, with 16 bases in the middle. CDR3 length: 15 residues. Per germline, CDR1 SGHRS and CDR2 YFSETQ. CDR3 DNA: TGCGCCAGCAGCTTGGCCGTGGCAGGGTGGGCCGAGCAGTACTTC. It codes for CASSLAVAGWAEQYF.

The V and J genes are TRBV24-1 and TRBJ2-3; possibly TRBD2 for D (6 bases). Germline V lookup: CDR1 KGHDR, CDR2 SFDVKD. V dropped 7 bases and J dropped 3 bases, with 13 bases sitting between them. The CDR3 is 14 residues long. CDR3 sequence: CATRTGLLTDTQYF. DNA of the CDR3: TGTGCCACCAGAACGGGACTTCTTACAGATACGCAGTATTTT.

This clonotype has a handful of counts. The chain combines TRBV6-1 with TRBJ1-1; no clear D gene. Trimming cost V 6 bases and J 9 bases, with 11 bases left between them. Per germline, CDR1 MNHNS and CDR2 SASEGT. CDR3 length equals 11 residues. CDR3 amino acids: CASRREGKAFF. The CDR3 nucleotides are TGTGCCAGCAGAAGAGAAGGGAAAGCTTTCTTT.

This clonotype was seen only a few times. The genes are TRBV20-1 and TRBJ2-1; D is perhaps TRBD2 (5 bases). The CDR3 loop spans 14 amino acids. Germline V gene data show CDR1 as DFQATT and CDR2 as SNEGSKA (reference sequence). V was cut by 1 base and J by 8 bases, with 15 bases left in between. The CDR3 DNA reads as TGCAGTGCTAGAGTTGTTTCCGGGATCGATGAGCAGTTCTTC. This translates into CSARVVSGIDEQFF.

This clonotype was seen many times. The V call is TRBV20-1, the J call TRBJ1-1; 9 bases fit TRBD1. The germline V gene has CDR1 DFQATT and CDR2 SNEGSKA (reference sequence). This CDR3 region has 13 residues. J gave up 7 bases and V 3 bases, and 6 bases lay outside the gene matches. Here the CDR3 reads CSARHRGLGEAFF. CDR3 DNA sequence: TGCAGTGCTAGGCACAGGGGGCTGGGTGAAGCTTTCTTT.

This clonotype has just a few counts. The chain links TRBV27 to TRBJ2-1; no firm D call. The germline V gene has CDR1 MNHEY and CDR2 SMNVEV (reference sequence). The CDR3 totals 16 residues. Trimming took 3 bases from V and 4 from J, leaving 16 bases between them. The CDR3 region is CASSLEYSPRYNEQFF. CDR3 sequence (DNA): TGTGCCAGCAGTTTGGAGTATTCCCCCCGTTACAATGAGCAGTTCTTC.

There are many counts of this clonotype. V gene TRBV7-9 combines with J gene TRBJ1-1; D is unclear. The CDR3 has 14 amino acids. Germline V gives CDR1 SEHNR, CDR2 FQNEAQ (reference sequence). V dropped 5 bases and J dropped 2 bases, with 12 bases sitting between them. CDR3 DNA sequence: TGTGCCAGCAGCCCAGACCGGTTAAACACTGAAGCTTTCTTT. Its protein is CASSPDRLNTEAFF.

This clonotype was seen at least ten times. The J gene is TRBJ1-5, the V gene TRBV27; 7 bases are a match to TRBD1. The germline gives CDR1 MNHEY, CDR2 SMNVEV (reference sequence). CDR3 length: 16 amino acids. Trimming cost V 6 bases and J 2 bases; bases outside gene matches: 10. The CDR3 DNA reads TGTGCCAGCAGCACATCCCCCAGGGGGGGCAATCAGCCCCAGCATTTT. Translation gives CASSTSPRGGNQPQHF.

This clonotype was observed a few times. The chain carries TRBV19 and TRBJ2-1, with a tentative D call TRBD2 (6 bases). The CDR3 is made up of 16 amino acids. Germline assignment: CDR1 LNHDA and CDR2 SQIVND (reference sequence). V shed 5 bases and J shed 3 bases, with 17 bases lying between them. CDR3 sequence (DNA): TGTGCCAGTAGTTTCAGGGCTAGCGATTACTACAATGAGCAGTTCTTC. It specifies CASSFRASDYYNEQFF.